This T cell receptor (beta chain) was documented in a study of blood T cell repertoires in COVID-19 (dated by TCRdb to 2018 to 2020). Looking at the study overall: Samples from collaborators originated in the United States, Italy and Spain and spanned both the acute and convalescent phases of COVID-19. The material from the prospective study consisted of cDNA or gDNA derived from T cells, B-cell-depleted T cells, or PBMCs. The dataset comprised deeply sampled blood TCRbeta repertoires from subjects exposed to, actively infected with, or recovered from COVID-19. The repertoires were made available in a free public database intended to serve as a resource for research on the immune response to SARS-CoV-2. Samples were obtained from the ongoing ImmuneRACE study (first 160 participants) and from over a thousand subjects provided by 6 global collaborators. A de-identified subject ID, COVID-19 status, age in years and sex were almost always included in the sample metadata. Where available, HLA class I and class II types were obtained from metadata supplied by the sample provider rather than from assay-based typing.

Sequences SGHTA (CDR1) and FQGNSA (CDR2) are obtained from the germline V gene. Trimming removed 1 base from V and 5 bases from J; the gene matches leave 13 bases unexplained. Including cysteine and phenylalanine, the CDR3 has 18 amino acids. Solely the CDR3 DNA is kept, with 54 bases framed from the first base. Only one count was recorded for this clone. The antigen it recognizes is unknown. Base qualities are missing; no much larger clone stands one base away. Overall study outcomes, separate from this receptor: How much clinical and demographic metadata was included differed by source and by participant, and the metadata was provided uncurated.

In Seattle, one collaborating source enrolled patients while the infection was active and tracked those patients longitudinally over the course of disease. Whole blood was collected in K2EDTA tubes by collaborating institutions according to the institutions' own protocols. Collaborator samples were shipped for TCRbeta analysis as frozen whole blood, isolated PBMCs, or DNA extracted from either sample type. The immunoSEQ Assay, a bias-controlled multiplex PCR, was used to amplify TCRbeta CDR3 regions from genomic DNA. In the original analysis: The number of nucleated cells in each sample was estimated by amplification of reference gene primers within the assay. To quantify the absolute abundance of each unique TCRbeta CDR3 rearrangement, sequence reads were collapsed and filtered. Productive Simpson clonality was computed per sample as the square root of Simpson's diversity index over productive rearrangements. As stored in TCRdb, this immuneACCESS dataset retains in-frame rearrangements with V and J assigned. A fraction of the clones does not appear; measured against another copy, unresolved V genes explain less than half of the discrepancy, and the remainder lacks a known reason. V, J and clone size reflect that table, while D and trimming were determined from the DNA. Within this sample are 210,000 or so clones, with approximately 85% of them counted one time only. Approximately 5.1% of the sample rests with the top ten.

The V and J genes are TRBV7-2 and TRBJ2-3, with 9 central nucleotides matching TRBD2. The sequenced material came from peripheral blood. The source of this sequence is a man in his fifties with COVID-19, enrolled during active disease. The CDR3 protein sequence reads: CASSLGMGSSGAGDTQYF. Here is the DNA: TGTGCCAGCAGCTTAGGAATGGGGTCTAGCGGGGCTGGAGATACGCAGTATTTT.